This TCR beta chain was documented in a study of spatial heterogeneity in lung cancer. One entry per CDR3 protein results from TCRdb running MiXCR on the 5' RACE reads. Among around 2,500 distinct CDR3 sequences listed, 1.9% were seen once. Specified time point: sample taken at primary tumor resection. This clonotype is labeled as medium-sized. Sequencing was performed on normal lung tissue next to the tumor, taken at surgery. This TCR came from a male donor with early-stage non-small cell lung cancer.

The CDR3 reads CASSLDPGPSGNTIYF. CDR3 DNA: TGTGCCAGCAGCTTGGATCCAGGACCATCTGGAAACACCATATATTTT. The chain carries TRBV5-6 and TRBJ1-3; D is unresolved. V lost 0 bases and J lost 1, with 11 bases in between. The germline CDR1 and CDR2 sequences are SGHDT and YYEEEE. This CDR3 spans 16 amino acids.